This T cell receptor beta chain is from a study of cytomegalovirus exposure and HLA in healthy donors (dated by TCRdb to about 2017). In terms of the full investigation: An earlier analysis of roughly 500 of the donors reported 250 to 300 Gb of sequence data and about 100 million unique TCR beta sequences from 190 million or so T cells. An early release covering 550 to 700 HLA-typed donors comprised approximately 300 gigabases of sequencing data and tens of millions of unique TCR sequences. Of the roughly 420 genotyped donors, 75% to 85% were placed in the genetic ancestry cluster associated with self-reported Caucasian donors. The study aimed to test whether signatures of past pathogen exposure could be identified by cataloging public T cell receptors. Using immunosequencing, the study profiled T cell repertoires from 666 subjects and related those repertoires to cytomegalovirus serostatus. In addition to the first cohort of 666 subjects, a separate validation cohort of approximately 110 different subjects was used. To predict cytomegalovirus infection status, the study brought together high-throughput TCR immunosequencing, statistical association of individual TCRs with disease status, and machine learning. In a later analysis, previously published TCR beta repertoires from roughly 710 donors were re-analyzed and high-resolution HLA genotyping was added so that TCR occurrence patterns could be studied. In the later analysis, no new phenotypic data were used to find candidate immune exposures; instead, reliance was placed on TCR beta sequences and their occurrence across donors. In an earlier analysis of over 550 of the donors, high-throughput TCR beta sequencing was used to judge whether each TCR beta V gene segment behaved as functional or pseudogenic. Donor age, sex, ethnicity and CMV serostatus were compiled alongside the repertoire data. Genome-wide SNP genotypes for about 65% of the 666 donors were used in a later genetic analysis, which treated that subset as a discovery cohort. All discovery cohort repertoires had been generated using a single sequencing platform. HLA typing covered class I and class II loci at four-digit resolution. The number of donors typed differed by locus, with 629-630 for A, B, C, DRB1 and DQB1, roughly 520 for DQA1, 600 to 610 for DPA1, and around 430 for DPB1. Five DR-DQ haplotypes were treated as single units for association and clustering because of strong linkage in the cohort. Among some 410 genotyped donors of the cohort, an average of about 220,000 unique TCR beta nucleotide sequences was sequenced per donor, of which approximately 18% were non-productive.

Overall study results and their limits: The study listed approximately 150 TCR beta chains as associated with cytomegalovirus. Linkage disequilibrium might explain the correlated functional status among segregating V segments, but an unknown experimental factor could not be ruled out. Most TCR sequences were seen in very few donors, while some public TCRs were found in many individuals. A further reported finding was that TCR beta sequences accurately predicted the HLA-A and HLA-B alleles for most subjects in the first cohort. According to a later genetic analysis, donors in an Asian-associated ancestry cluster had fewer N-insertions in productive TCRs than the roughly 700-donor mean. HLA typing was unavailable for some donors at each locus, so association tests used only the typed subset. In this cohort, only TCR beta chains were sequenced, and detectable features were limited by the absence of alpha or paired-chain data. Presence/absence analyses assumed roughly uniform sequencing depth across donors, an assumption that may not hold. The authors suggested that the approach could potentially be generalized to other disease states and immunological phenotypes. About 17 rarely observed V segments, including chromosome 9 orphons, were excluded from the earlier analysis of about 500 of the donors because counts were too low. Immune exposure information for the cohort was limited to CMV serostatus. Some IMGT-functional V segments, including TRBV6-2 and TRBV6-3, could not be distinguished by the 87-base-pair reads and were therefore excluded. An association between a missense DCLRE1C variant and V-gene and J-gene trimming of TCR beta chains was found in a later genetic analysis and replicated in an independent cohort. In an earlier analysis of approximately 590 of the donors, most TCR beta V segments appeared in productive rearrangements about 87% or about 30% of the time, broadly matching IMGT annotations. The classifier was reported to diagnose cytomegalovirus status with high specificity and sensitivity in both the original and validation cohorts. When HLA alleles, especially DR and DQ, strongly co-occurred, attributing TCR associations to individual alleles was difficult. In vitro tests confirmed that a few of the cytomegalovirus-associated TCR beta chains recognize cytomegalovirus antigens. In a later analysis, some 18,000 TCR beta sequences were associated with specific HLA alleles at a false discovery rate of 0.05. In a later analysis, TCR association rates were found to vary across HLA loci, with the most associated TCRs seen for DRB1 alleles and the fewest for HLA-C alleles. A later analysis found that most CMV-associated TCR beta chains appeared HLA-restricted, with HLA associations seemingly driven largely by CMV exposure. In a later analysis, HLA-associated TCR beta chains were found to be more clonally expanded and to have lower generation probabilities than equally common non-associated chains. Several of the top co-occurrence clusters appeared to be linked to parvovirus B19, influenza, CMV and Epstein-Barr virus, according to a later analysis. A cluster of highly shared sequence variants was judged likely to represent a technical artifact of the sequencing pipeline.

Remarks on this clone: Its recognized antigen is unknown. Base qualities are not at hand, and no much larger clone is one base apart.

CDR1 and CDR2 (SGHDN, FVKESK) derive from the germline V gene. V lost 4 bases and J lost 4 bases; the stretch between them is 19 bases long. Spanning cysteine to phenylalanine, the CDR3 consists of 16 amino acids. Just the 48-base CDR3 DNA is kept, in frame starting at base 1. The library was produced with the immunoSEQ multiplex PCR assay. The multiplex PCR relied on a mix of 60 forward primers for TCR Vbeta segments and 13 reverse primers for TCR Jbeta segments. Amplification of the CDR3 region of rearranged TCR beta genes was performed with a multiplex PCR assay on genomic DNA. Amplified TCR beta libraries were sequenced as 87-base-pair reads on the Illumina HiSeq System. Turning to the authors' computational methods: Across the 500 to 700 repertoires, a later analysis counted roughly 84 million unique TCR beta chains, roughly 11 million of which were shared by at least two donors. To remove PCR and sequencing errors, raw reads were error-corrected and collapsed into unique sequences using a nearest-neighbor algorithm that merged closely related sequences. Alignment of CDR3 sequences to IMGT reference sequences was used to assign V, D and J gene segments. For a sequence to be retained, at least a six-nucleotide match to both a V gene segment and a J gene segment was required. A rearrangement counted as productive if the CDR3 had no stop codons and remained in frame with V and J, and every other rearrangement counted as non-productive. CDR3 was defined according to IMGT convention as the region running from the second conserved V-encoded cysteine to the conserved J-encoded phenylalanine. The earlier analysis of 500 to 650 of the donors excluded any sequence lacking an unambiguous match to a single V gene segment. An earlier analysis of some 610 of the donors called V segments functional above 56.7% productive rearrangements and segregating when the between-donor standard deviation exceeded 5%. To diagnose cytomegalovirus status from the catalog of TCR beta chain sequences, a statistical classification framework was built. In a later analysis, TCR nucleotide sequences were compared against IMGT/GENE-DB human TR gene sequences so that V and J genes could be assigned. The TCRdist pipeline was used in a later analysis to assign CDR3 sequences and most-parsimonious VDJ recombination scenarios. In a later analysis, every TCR beta chain was defined by the combination of its CDR3 amino acid sequence and its V-gene family, and reads without a unique V-gene family were dropped. As a way to deal with suspected cross-contamination and a sequencing artifact, a later analysis dropped under 600 nucleotide sequences that were highly shared and had low generation probability. A later analysis calculated a clonal expansion index for each public chain from normalized within-repertoire ranks of inferred template counts. A later analysis computed generation probabilities with a VDJ recombination model fitted to out-of-frame rearrangements, and checked the results against IGoR. In a later analysis, TCR-TCR, TCR-HLA and TCR-CMV co-occurrence was scored with hypergeometric tests, and a repertoire-size bias correction was applied to TCR pairs. In a later analysis, false discovery rates were estimated by permuting HLA or CMV assignments 20 times. In a later analysis, co-occurring TCRs were grouped using DBSCAN, and TCRdist sequence similarity was added for clustering within HLA-allele-positive subsets. For co-occurrence clustering, repertoires with fewer than 30,000 or more than 120,000 public chains were excluded, along with five repertoires with anomalous nucleotide sharing. Drawn from immuneACCESS, this table holds only the in-frame rearrangements with V and J called that TCRdb kept. Clones are partly lost; checked studies trace under half to an unresolved V gene and leave the rest unexplained. V and J calls plus clone size are reproduced from that table; the DNA served to infer D and trimming. Counted in this sample were 95,000 to 100,000 clones; about 80% of them appeared once. The top ten hold roughly 4.1% of the sample.

The cohort was made up of approximately 670 healthy bone marrow donors. All cohort members were sampled while nominally healthy, although unrecorded immune exposures were likely present. The donor tested CMV seronegative and was one of the 352 seronegative cohort members. Each donor provided a peripheral blood sample, and peripheral blood mononuclear cells were used for TCR beta sequencing. The Qiagen DNeasy Blood Extraction Kit was used to extract genomic DNA from the blood cell samples. The receptor comes from a man between 35 and 55 years old in good health and CMV-seronegative. Source material: PBMCs. The receptor chain draws on TRBV14 and TRBJ2-5, with TRBD1 tentatively as D gene (6 bases match). The sequenced DNA is TGTGCCAGCAGCCGACAGACAGGCAAAGGGAGAGAGACCCAGTACTTC. The resulting protein is CASSRQTGKGRETQYF.